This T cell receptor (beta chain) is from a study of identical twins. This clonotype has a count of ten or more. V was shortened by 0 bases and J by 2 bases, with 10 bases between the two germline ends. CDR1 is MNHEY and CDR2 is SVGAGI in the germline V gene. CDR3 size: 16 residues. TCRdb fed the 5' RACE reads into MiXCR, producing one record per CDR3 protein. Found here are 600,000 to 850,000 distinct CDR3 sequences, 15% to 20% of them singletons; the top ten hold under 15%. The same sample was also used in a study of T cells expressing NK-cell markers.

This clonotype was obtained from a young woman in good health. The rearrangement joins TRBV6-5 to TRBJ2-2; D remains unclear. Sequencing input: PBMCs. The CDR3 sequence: CASSYSISSNTGELFF. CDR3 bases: TGTGCCAGCAGTTACTCGATTTCTAGTAACACCGGGGAGCTGTTTTTT.